What follows are 3 T cell receptor beta chains derived from one specimen sequenced in a study of regulatory T cells in long-lasting Graves disease. Sequencing libraries for TCR beta were prepared with iRepertoire HTBI primers and Arm-PCR of CDR3 regions. One entry per CDR3 protein, called by TCRdb with MiXCR from the multiplex PCR reads. The table includes roughly 430,000 distinct CDR3 sequences, roughly a fifth detected once. Time point denoted: persistent/refractory GD, antithyroid drugs over 5 years with positive TRAb. The TCR library used RNA extracted from PBMCs. Sequencing used peripheral blood mononuclear cells (PBMCs), obtained when the disease was refractory, from a patient treated with antithyroid drugs. The source is a female donor with Graves disease.

This chain joins TRBV2 and TRBJ2-3; D is perhaps TRBD2 (6 bases). Deletions cut 6 bases from V and 1 base from J, with 11 bases between. CDR3 length equals 14 residues. CDR1 and CDR2 (germline): SNHLY, FYNNEI. This CDR3 is CASSNQRGTDTQYF. The CDR3 region has the DNA TGTGCCAGCAGCAACCAGCGGGGCACAGATACGCAGTATTTT.

This clonotype has more than one count but fewer than ten. The CDR3 region is CSARDRVLSHQPQHF. As DNA, the CDR3 is TGCAGTGCTAGAGATCGAGTACTCAGCCATCAGCCCCAGCATTTT. This sequence joins TRBV20-1 and TRBJ1-5; D not resolved. V was trimmed by 0 bases and J by 5 bases, leaving 14 bases between them. The length of the CDR3 is 15 residues. CDR1 is DFQATT, CDR2 SNEGSKA, per germline (reference sequence).

As to this clonotype: This sequence may be a read error, since a much larger clone differs from it by one base. This likely comes from a read error, as the CDR3 has no conserved phenylalanine or tryptophan at its end. CDR3 sequence reads: CASSWSGDPQETQYL. CDR3 DNA: TGTGCCAGCAGTTGGTCGGGAGATCCCCAAGAGACCCAGTACCTC. The V and J genes are TRBV28 and TRBJ2-5, with D possibly matching TRBD2 (6 bases). This CDR3 has 15 amino acids. V lost 4 bases and J lost 1, with 13 bases in between. From germline, CDR1 is MDHEN and CDR2 SYDVKM.